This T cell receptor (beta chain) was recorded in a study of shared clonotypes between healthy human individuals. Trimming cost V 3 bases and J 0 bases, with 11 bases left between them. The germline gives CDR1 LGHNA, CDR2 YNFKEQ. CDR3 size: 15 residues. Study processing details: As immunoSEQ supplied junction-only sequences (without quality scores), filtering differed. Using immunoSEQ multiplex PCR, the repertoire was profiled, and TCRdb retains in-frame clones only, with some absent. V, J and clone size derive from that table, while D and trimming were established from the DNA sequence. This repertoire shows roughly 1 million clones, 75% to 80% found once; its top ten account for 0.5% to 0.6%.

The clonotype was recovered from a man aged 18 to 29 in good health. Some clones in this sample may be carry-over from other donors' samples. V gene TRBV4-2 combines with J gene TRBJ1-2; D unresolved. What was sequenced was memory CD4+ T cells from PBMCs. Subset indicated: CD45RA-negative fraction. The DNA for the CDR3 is TGTGCCAGCAGCCAGGCCCCAGAGTCTAACTATGGCTACACCTTC. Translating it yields CASSQAPESNYGYTF.